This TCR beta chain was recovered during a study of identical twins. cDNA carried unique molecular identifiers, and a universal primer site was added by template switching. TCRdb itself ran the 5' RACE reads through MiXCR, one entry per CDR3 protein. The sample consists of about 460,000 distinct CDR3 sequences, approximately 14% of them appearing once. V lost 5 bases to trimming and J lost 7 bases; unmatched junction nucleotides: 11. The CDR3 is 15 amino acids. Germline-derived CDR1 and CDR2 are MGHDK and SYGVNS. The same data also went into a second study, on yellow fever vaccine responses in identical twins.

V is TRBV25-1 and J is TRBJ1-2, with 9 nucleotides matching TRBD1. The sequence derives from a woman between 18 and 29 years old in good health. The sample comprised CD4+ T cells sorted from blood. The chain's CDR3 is CASSSYQGQGSGYTF. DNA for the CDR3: TGTGCCAGCAGTTCTTACCAGGGACAGGGAAGTGGCTACACCTTC.